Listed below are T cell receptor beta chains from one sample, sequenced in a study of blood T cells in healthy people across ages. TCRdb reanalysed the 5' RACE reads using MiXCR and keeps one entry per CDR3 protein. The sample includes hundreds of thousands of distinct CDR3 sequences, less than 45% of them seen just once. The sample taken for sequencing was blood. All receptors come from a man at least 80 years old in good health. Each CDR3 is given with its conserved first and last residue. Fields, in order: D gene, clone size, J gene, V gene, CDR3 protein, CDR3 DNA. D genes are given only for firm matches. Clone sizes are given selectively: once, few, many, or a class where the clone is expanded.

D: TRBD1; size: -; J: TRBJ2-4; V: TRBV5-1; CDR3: CASSQDRGRNIQYF; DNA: TGCGCCAGCAGCCAGGACAGGGGGAGAAACATTCAGTACTTC
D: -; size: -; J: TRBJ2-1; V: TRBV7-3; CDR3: CASSSLGVTYNEQFF; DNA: TGTGCCAGCAGCTCTTTGGGTGTTACCTACAATGAGCAGTTCTTC
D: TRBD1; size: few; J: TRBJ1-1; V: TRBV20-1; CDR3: CSASPGTGAEAFF; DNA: TGCAGTGCTTCCCCCGGGACAGGGGCTGAAGCTTTCTTT
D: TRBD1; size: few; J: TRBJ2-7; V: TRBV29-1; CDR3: CSVEETDRFEQYF; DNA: TGCAGCGTTGAAGAAACGGACAGGTTCGAGCAGTACTTC
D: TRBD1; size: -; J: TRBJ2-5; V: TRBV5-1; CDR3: CASSTGQGRETQYF; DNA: TGCGCCAGCAGCACCGGACAGGGACGAGAGACCCAGTACTTC
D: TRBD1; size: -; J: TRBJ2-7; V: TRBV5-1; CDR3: CASSSKGQGAYEQYF; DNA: TGCGCCAGCAGCTCAAAGGGACAGGGGGCCTACGAGCAGTACTTC
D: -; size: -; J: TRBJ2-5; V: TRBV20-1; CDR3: CSARDSGRSGTQYF; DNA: TGCAGTGCTAGAGATTCGGGGAGGAGCGGGACCCAGTACTTC
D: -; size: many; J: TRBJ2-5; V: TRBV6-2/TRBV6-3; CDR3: CASSLGPLQETQYF; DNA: TGTGCCAGCAGCTTGGGACCACTCCAAGAGACCCAGTACTTC
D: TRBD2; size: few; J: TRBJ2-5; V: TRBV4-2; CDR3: CASSPGILTGLAGEQETQYF; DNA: TGTGCCAGCAGCCCCGGAATCCTCACTGGTCTAGCGGGGGAACAAGAGACCCAGTACTTC
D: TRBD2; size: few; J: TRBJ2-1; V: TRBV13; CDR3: CASSPTSGLDNEQFF; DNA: TGTGCCAGCAGCCCAACTTCGGGACTAGACAATGAGCAGTTCTTC
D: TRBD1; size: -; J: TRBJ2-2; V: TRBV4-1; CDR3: CASSQDLGGYTGELFF; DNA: TGCGCCAGCAGCCAAGATCTAGGGGGCTACACCGGGGAGCTGTTTTTT
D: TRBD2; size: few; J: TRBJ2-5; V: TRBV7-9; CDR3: CASSHSGRALSETQYF; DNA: TGTGCCAGCAGCCACAGCGGGAGGGCCTTGTCAGAGACCCAGTACTTC
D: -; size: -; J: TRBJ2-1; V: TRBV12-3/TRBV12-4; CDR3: CASRRRVSSYNEQFF; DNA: TGTGCCAGCAGGCGGCGGGTAAGCTCCTACAATGAGCAGTTCTTC
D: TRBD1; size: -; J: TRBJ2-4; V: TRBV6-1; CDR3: CASRDRVGNIQYF; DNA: TGTGCCAGCAGGGACAGGGTTGGCAACATTCAGTACTTC
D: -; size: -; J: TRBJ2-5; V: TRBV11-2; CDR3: CASSLEEGVQETQYF; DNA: TGTGCCAGCAGCTTAGAGGAGGGAGTCCAAGAGACCCAGTACTTC
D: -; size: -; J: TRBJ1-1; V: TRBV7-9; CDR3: CASSQSRGGNTEAFF; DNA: TGTGCCAGCAGTCAGTCGAGGGGTGGGAACACTGAAGCTTTCTTT
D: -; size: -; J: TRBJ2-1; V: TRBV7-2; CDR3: CASSSWSIQVAQFF; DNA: TGTGCCAGCAGCTCCTGGTCGATTCAAGTGGCCCAGTTCTTC
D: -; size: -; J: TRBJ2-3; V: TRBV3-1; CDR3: CASSRASVAPDTQYF; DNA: TGTGCCAGCAGCCGGGCTAGCGTCGCCCCAGATACGCAGTATTTT
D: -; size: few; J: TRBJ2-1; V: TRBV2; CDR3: CASSESSFPYNEQFF; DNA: TGTGCCAGCAGTGAGTCTAGCTTCCCCTACAATGAGCAGTTCTTC
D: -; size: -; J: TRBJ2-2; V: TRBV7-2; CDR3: CASSLGIQKLGGELFF; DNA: TGTGCCAGCAGCTTAGGGATTCAGAAGTTAGGCGGGGAGCTGTTTTTT
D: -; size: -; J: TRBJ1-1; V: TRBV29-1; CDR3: CSVQGLGNTEAFF; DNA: TGCAGCGTCCAAGGGCTGGGGAACACTGAAGCTTTCTTT
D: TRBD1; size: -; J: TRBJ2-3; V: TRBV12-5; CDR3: CASGLGTGDTDTQYF; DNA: TGTGCTAGTGGTTTGGGGACAGGGGACACAGATACGCAGTATTTT
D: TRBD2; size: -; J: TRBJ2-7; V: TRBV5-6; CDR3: CASSLGTSNEQYF; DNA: TGTGCCAGCAGCTTAGGGACTAGCAACGAGCAGTACTTC
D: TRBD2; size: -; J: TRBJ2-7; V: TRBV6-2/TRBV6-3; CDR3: CASSLSRSGLADYEQYF; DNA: TGTGCCAGCAGCCTATCACGATCGGGACTAGCCGATTACGAGCAGTACTTC
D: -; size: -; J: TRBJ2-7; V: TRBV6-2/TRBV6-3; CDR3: CASSYIAPGDEQYF; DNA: TGTGCCAGCAGTTACATCGCCCCAGGGGACGAGCAGTACTTC
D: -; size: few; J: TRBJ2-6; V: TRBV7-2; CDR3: CASSLAGGANVLTF; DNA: TGTGCCAGCAGCTTAGCGGGGGGGGCCAACGTCCTGACTTTC
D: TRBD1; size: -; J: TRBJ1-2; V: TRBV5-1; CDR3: CASSIRDRTNYGYTF; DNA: TGCGCCAGCAGCATCCGGGACAGAACTAACTATGGCTACACCTTC
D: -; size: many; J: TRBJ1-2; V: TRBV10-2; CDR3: CASSPRLYGYTF; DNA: TGCGCCAGCAGCCCGAGGTTATATGGCTACACCTTC
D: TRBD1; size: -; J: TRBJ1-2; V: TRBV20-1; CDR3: CSAPRRDRGRGYGYTF; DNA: TGCAGTGCCCCACGCCGGGACAGGGGGCGTGGGTATGGCTACACCTTC